Each of the 30 T cell receptor beta chains below was sequenced from the same sample in a study of shared clonotypes between healthy human individuals. The method was immunoSEQ multiplex PCR; TCRdb's version includes in-frame clones alone and lacks a portion of them. The sample contains 1,400,000 or so clones, approximately 98.5% of which appear only once. Input material: naive CD4+ T cells sorted from blood. Documented subset: CD45RA+ positively selected. These receptors came from a man under 40 in good health.

The gene calls are TRBV18 and TRBJ2-1; 7 bases map to TRBD1. The CDR3 is 15 residues long. V dropped 6 bases and J dropped 6; count of bases not matched to a gene: 11. The germline CDR1 and CDR2 sequences are KGHSH and LQKENI. The CDR3 spells CASSANRGSSNEQFF. DNA of the CDR3: TGTGCCAGCTCTGCGAACAGGGGTTCATCCAATGAGCAGTTCTTC.

The V and J genes are TRBV7-2 and TRBJ2-7, with TRBD1 as a possible D gene (5 bases). V dropped 3 bases and J dropped 2 bases, with 23 bases sitting between them. CDR1 is SGHTA and CDR2 is FQGNSA in the germline V gene. This CDR3 contains 18 residues. CDR3 nucleotide sequence: TGTGCCAGCAGCTTTGCTTGGGGAACCGGACATGGGCCCTACGAGCAGTACTTC. This translates into CASSFAWGTGHGPYEQYF.

The chain employs TRBV21-1 and TRBJ2-7; TRBD1, the D gene given by the table, was not confirmed from the DNA. TRBV21-1 is a recognized pseudogene. The CDR3 sequence is 16 residues long. The CDR3 nucleotides read TGTGCCACCACCAAGGGGGACAGGGGCATATCCTACGAGCAGTACTTC. Translating it yields CATTKGDRGISYEQYF.

V is TRBV7-2 and J is TRBJ2-5, with 9 bases fitting TRBD2. Germline CDR1 is SGHTA and CDR2 is FQGNSA. The CDR3 length is 13 residues. V lost 6 bases to trimming and J lost 4 bases; unmatched junction nucleotides: 3. CDR3 loop: CASRGLAGETQYF. For the CDR3, the DNA is TGTGCCAGCAGGGGACTAGCAGGAGAGACCCAGTACTTC.

The rearrangement joins TRBV4-1 to TRBJ2-5; 7 nucleotides agree with TRBD1. CDR3 length: 16 amino acids. Germline-derived CDR1 and CDR2 are MGHRA and YSYEKL. V was clipped by 2 bases and J by 4 bases; unmatched bases: 10. CDR3 sequence reads: CASSQTQPGGRETQYF. In nucleotides, the CDR3 is TGCGCCAGCAGCCAAACCCAGCCAGGGGGTAGAGAGACCCAGTACTTC.

V gene TRBV9 combines with J gene TRBJ2-7; D call uncertain. The CDR3 has 13 amino acids. In germline, CDR1 is SGDLS, CDR2 YYNGEE. Trimming shortened V by 2 bases and J by 0 bases, and 6 bases separated the two germline ends. DNA for the CDR3: TGTGCCAGCAGCGTGGGCCACTCCTACGAGCAGTACTTC. Amino acid sequence: CASSVGHSYEQYF.

This clone has only one observation. As DNA, the CDR3 is TGCGCCAGCAGTGAGTTAGCGGGAGTGAATGAGCAGTTCTTC. As protein: CASSELAGVNEQFF. This sequence joins TRBV10-2 and TRBJ2-1; 9 nucleotides line up with TRBD2. The V segment lost 1 base and the J segment 7 bases; nucleotides outside the gene matches: 2. The CDR3 extends over 14 amino acids. Germline CDR1 WSHSY, CDR2 SAAADI.

The chain joins TRBV29-1 to TRBJ2-7; D is unresolved. The CDR3 totals 11 residues. Per germline, CDR1 SQVTM and CDR2 ANQGSEA. The germline V and J ends were trimmed by 5 bases and 8 bases, with 13 bases remaining between them. CDR3 loop: CSVRSRLQQYF. In nucleotides, the CDR3 is TGCAGCGTTCGCTCGAGGCTGCAGCAGTACTTC.

This clone was found once. V gene TRBV18 combines with J gene TRBJ2-3, with a tentative D call TRBD1 (5 bases). Deletions cut 7 bases from V and 6 bases from J, with 8 bases between. Looked up from germline, CDR1 is KGHSH and CDR2 is LQKENI. This CDR3 comprises 11 residues. CDR3 region: CASFQGDTQYF. The CDR3 DNA reads as TGTGCCAGCTTCCAGGGTGATACGCAGTATTTT.

The table lists this clone with a count of one. This chain joins TRBV9 and TRBJ1-1; possibly TRBD1 for D (6 bases). V lost 4 bases and J lost 1, with 14 bases in between. This CDR3 is 15 amino acids long. Germline CDR1 reads SGDLS; CDR2 reads YYNGEE. In nucleotides, the CDR3 is TGTGCCAGCAGCAAAACCCTAGGGGGGAACACTGAAGCTTTCTTT. It specifies CASSKTLGGNTEAFF.

The chain employs TRBV5-1 and TRBJ2-4; TRBD1 is a possible D gene (6 bases). This CDR3 has 14 amino acids. Trimming removed 4 bases from V and 3 bases from J, with 11 bases in between. Germline V gene sequence: CDR1 SGHRS, CDR2 YFSETQ. The chain's CDR3 is CASSEQGGKNIQYF. DNA of the CDR3: TGCGCCAGCAGCGAACAGGGTGGCAAAAACATTCAGTACTTC.

This clone appeared once. The sample carries other DNA sequences with the same CDR3. This chain joins TRBV15 and TRBJ2-5; D is undetermined. This CDR3 has 13 amino acids. V gave up 0 bases and J gave up 5 bases, with 7 bases separating them. The germline CDR1 and CDR2 sequences are LNHNV and YYDKDF (reference sequence). The CDR3 spells CATSRDLGETQYF. In DNA, the CDR3 is TGTGCCACCAGCAGAGATCTAGGGGAGACCCAGTACTTC.

The chain joins TRBV9 to TRBJ2-7; 12 nucleotides line up with TRBD2. Germline V gene sequence: CDR1 SGDLS, CDR2 YYNGEE. The CDR3 is 18 residues long. Trimming cost V 0 bases and J 4 bases; bases outside gene matches: 11. The CDR3 reads CASSVGGLAGGSAYEQYF. As DNA, the CDR3 is TGTGCCAGCAGCGTAGGGGGGCTAGCGGGAGGGTCAGCTTACGAGCAGTACTTC.

The J gene is TRBJ2-7, the V gene TRBV18; perhaps D is TRBD1 or TRBD2 (5 bases each). Germline values: CDR1 KGHSH, CDR2 LQKENI. V lost 0 bases and J lost 1, with 16 bases in between. The CDR3 contains 17 residues. The CDR3 DNA reads as TGTGCCAGCTCACCACCGGGTGGGGGTTCTTTTTCCTACGAGCAGTACTTC. Encoded protein: CASSPPGGGSFSYEQYF.

The J gene is TRBJ2-5, the V gene TRBV7-9; a weak D match, TRBD2 (5 bases). The germline V gene has CDR1 SEHNR and CDR2 FQNEAQ (reference sequence). The length of the CDR3 is 13 residues. V lost 6 bases and J lost 2, with 10 bases in between. The CDR3 sequence is CASSSDGQETQYF. The DNA for the CDR3 is TGTGCCAGCAGTAGCGACGGGCAAGAGACCCAGTACTTC.

This clone was counted a single time. Other DNA sequences within the sample encode an identical CDR3. This rearrangement joins TRBV5-1 to TRBJ2-7; 9 bases are a match to TRBD1. There are 13 residues in the CDR3. V lost 2 bases and J lost 7; bases outside the gene matches: 4. Looked up from germline, CDR1 is SGHRS and CDR2 is YFSETQ. In DNA, the CDR3 is TGCGCCAGCAGCTTAGACAGGGGGTATGAGCAGTACTTC. Translation: CASSLDRGYEQYF.

This sequence joins TRBV28 and TRBJ2-5; no clear D gene. The CDR3 has 11 amino acids. Germline loops: CDR1 MDHEN, CDR2 SYDVKM. V was clipped by 4 bases and J by 7 bases, with 7 bases between them. The CDR3 DNA follows: TGTGCCAGCAGTTCTATACGGACCCAGTACTTC. It specifies CASSSIRTQYF.

The chain uses TRBV6-1 and TRBJ1-2, with 7 bases aligning to TRBD1. Germline V gene lookup returns CDR1 MNHNS and CDR2 SASEGT. The length of the CDR3 is 13 residues. Losses at the gene ends were 6 bases for V and 3 bases for J; bases not matched to a gene: 4. The CDR3 sequence is CASSGDRDYGYTF. The CDR3 nucleotides read TGTGCCAGCAGCGGAGACAGGGACTATGGCTACACCTTC.

The chain joins TRBV14 to TRBJ2-3; tentative D call: TRBD2 (6 bases). CDR1 and CDR2 (germline): SGHDN, FVKESK. The CDR3 is made up of 16 amino acids. Trimming took off 0 bases at V and 4 bases at J, with 14 bases between the two ends. CDR3 nucleotide sequence: TGTGCCAGCAGCCAAGATATGGGCAGGAGGGCAGATACGCAGTATTTT. Translation: CASSQDMGRRADTQYF.

CDR3 in DNA: TGTGCCAGCAGCGAATCGACTAGCGGGAGGGTCTCCTACAATGAGCAGTTCTTC. Protein sequence: CASSESTSGRVSYNEQFF. This chain links TRBV5-4 with TRBJ2-1; 14 bases line up with TRBD2. Trimming at V came to 4 bases and at J to 0 bases, leaving 6 bases not matched to a gene. The CDR3 has 18 amino acids. Germline-derived CDR1 and CDR2 are SGHNT and YYREEE (reference sequence).

In the case of this clone: The sample carries other DNA sequences with the same CDR3. The chain carries TRBV5-1 and TRBJ1-2; the D gene is possibly TRBD1 (5 bases). Trimming stripped 5 bases from V and 2 bases from J, with 10 bases between. CDR3 length: 13 amino acids. In germline, CDR1 is SGHRS, CDR2 YFSETQ. The CDR3 DNA reads TGCGCCAGCAGTCGTGACAGAAACTATGGCTACACCTTC. Translation gives CASSRDRNYGYTF. The full variable domain, completed using reference TRBV5-1 and TRBJ1-2, is KAGVTQTPRYLIKTRGQQVTLSCSPISGHRSVSWYQQTPGQGLQFLFEYFSETQRNKGNFPGRFSGRQFSNSRSEMNVSTLELGDSALYLCASSRDRNYGYTFGSGTRLTVV.

The chain employs TRBV29-1 and TRBJ2-7, with D unclear. There are 12 residues in the CDR3. The ends were cut back, 4 bases at V and 2 bases at J, with 9 bases in the middle. The germline CDR1 and CDR2 sequences are SQVTM and ANQGSEA. CDR3 bases: TGCAGCGTTGTAGAGAACGCCTACGAGCAGTACTTC. It codes for CSVVENAYEQYF.

CDR3 amino acids: CASSLFRGTETQYF. CDR3 nucleotides: TGTGCCAGCTCACTTTTCAGGGGGACAGAGACCCAGTACTTC. The rearrangement links TRBV18 to TRBJ2-5; 7 bases line up with TRBD1. CDR3 size: 14 residues. Germline lookup yields CDR1 KGHSH and CDR2 LQKENI. Losses at the gene ends were 4 bases for V and 4 bases for J; bases not matched to a gene: 6.

The chain is built from TRBV25-1 and TRBJ2-3; D is undetermined. The CDR3 is made up of 14 amino acids. The germline V gene encodes CDR1 MGHDK and CDR2 SYGVNS. The V and J ends lost 4 bases and 6 bases respectively, with 14 bases between them. The CDR3 DNA is TGTGCCAGCAGTGGGCGTTCGACGGCGGATACGCAGTATTTT. This translates into CASSGRSTADTQYF.

As concerns this clone: The sample carries other DNA sequences with the same CDR3. This rearrangement joins TRBV19 to TRBJ1-5; 8 bases agree with TRBD1. The CDR3 contains 14 residues. CDR1 and CDR2 (germline): LNHDA, SQIVND (reference sequence). The trim removed 3 bases at V and 4 bases at J, leaving 2 bases unmatched. The CDR3 nucleotides are TGTGCCAGTAGTATGACAGGGGTGAATCAGCCCCAGCATTTT. Amino acids: CASSMTGVNQPQHF.

This chain joins TRBV10-1 and TRBJ2-3; D ambiguous. Germline assignment: CDR1 WNHNN and CDR2 SYGVQD (reference sequence). This CDR3 is built from 11 residues. Trimming shortened V by 6 bases and J by 6 bases, and 7 bases separated the two germline ends. CDR3: CASSSGDTQYF. The CDR3 DNA is TGCGCCAGCAGCTCGGGCGATACGCAGTATTTT.

The count of this clone is one. V is TRBV19 and J is TRBJ2-7, with D unclear. Trimming took 5 bases from V and 2 from J, leaving 19 bases between them. Germline V CDR1 and CDR2: LNHDA, SQIVND (reference sequence). The CDR3 consists of 16 residues. The CDR3: CASSPFLASATYEQYF. The CDR3 DNA follows: TGTGCCAGTAGTCCGTTCCTCGCGAGCGCGACCTACGAGCAGTACTTC.

This clone occurred once. The chain carries TRBV29-1 and TRBJ2-3; 8 nucleotides align to TRBD2. This CDR3 comprises 14 residues. The V gene's germline CDR1 is SQVTM and CDR2 ANQGSEA. J was trimmed by 7 bases and V by 1 base; bases with no gene match: 7. CDR3 in DNA: TGCAGCGTTGAAGCTAGCGGGTCCTCGTATACGCAGTATTTT. Protein: CSVEASGSSYTQYF.

Of note for this clone: The sample holds other DNA sequences that translate to the same CDR3. The chain employs TRBV5-5 and TRBJ2-7; D possibly corresponds to TRBD2 (6 bases). The germline V and J ends were trimmed by 0 bases and 2 bases, with 9 bases remaining between them. The CDR3 runs 14 residues. In germline, CDR1 is SGHKS, CDR2 YYEKEE (reference sequence). The CDR3, as DNA: TGTGCCAGCAGCTTGGGTCTAGCGCCCTACGAGCAGTACTTC. The encoded protein is CASSLGLAPYEQYF.

This clone was detected only once. The gene calls are TRBV7-6 and TRBJ2-7, with 8 nucleotides matching TRBD2. This CDR3 has 16 amino acids. The trim removed 4 bases at V and 0 bases at J, leaving 8 bases unmatched. Per germline, CDR1 SGHVS and CDR2 FNYEAQ. The CDR3, as DNA: TGTGCCAGCAGCTCACAACTAGCGGATAGCTCCTACGAGCAGTACTTC. This codes for CASSSQLADSSYEQYF. The variable domain in full, with the rest retrieved from reference TRBV7-6 and TRBJ2-7, is GAGVSQSPRYKVTKRGQDVALRCDPISGHVSLYWYRQALGQGPEFLTYFNYEAQQDKSGLPNDRFSAERPEGSISTLTIQRTEQRDSAMYRCASSSQLADSSYEQYFGPGTRLTVT.